These 12 T cell receptor beta chains came from one sample sequenced in a study of blood T cells in healthy people across ages. Together with a sample-barcoded 5' primer, a J-beta primer mix was included in a second PCR lasting about 6 to 11 cycles. TCRdb re-derived calls from the 5' RACE reads in MiXCR, one entry per CDR3 protein. The sample shows around 870,000 distinct CDR3 sequences, around 26% of them seen only once. Material: blood. These receptors came from a woman of 80 years or more in good health.

The genes are TRBV2 and TRBJ2-1; D is possibly TRBD2 (7 bases). V shed 10 bases and J shed 7 bases, with 20 bases lying between them. The CDR3 totals 14 residues. The germline V gene has CDR1 SNHLY and CDR2 FYNNEI. CDR3 nucleotide sequence: TGTGCCACGAACAACCCGGGGGGCAGGAATGAGCAGTTCTTC. It yields the protein CATNNPGGRNEQFF.

This clonotype was seen many times. The V gene is TRBV5-4, the J gene TRBJ2-3, with TRBD2 matching over 13 bases. V dropped 5 bases and J dropped 1; count of bases not matched to a gene: 10. The CDR3 is 18 amino acids. CDR1 SGHNT and CDR2 YYREEE come from the germline V gene (reference sequence). CDR3 region: CASSPVSGTSGGTDTQYF. The CDR3 region has the DNA TGTGCCAGCAGTCCCGTCTCGGGGACTAGCGGGGGCACAGATACGCAGTATTTT.

This clonotype was observed at least ten times. The chain joins TRBV28 to TRBJ1-2, with 7 bases lining up with TRBD1. Germline assignment: CDR1 MDHEN and CDR2 SYDVKM. Trimming at V came to 5 bases and at J to 4 bases, leaving 7 bases not matched to a gene. The CDR3 spans 14 residues. The chain's CDR3 is CASSLQGSGYGYTF. Written as DNA, the CDR3 is TGTGCCAGCAGTCTACAGGGGTCTGGCTATGGCTACACCTTC.

In this sample, this clonotype turned up many times. V is TRBV3-1 and J is TRBJ2-5; 8 bases fit TRBD2. Germline V lookup: CDR1 LGHDT, CDR2 YNNKEL (reference sequence). CDR3 length: 15 amino acids. The V and J ends lost 1 base and 1 base, in that order; junction bases with no gene match: 2. The CDR3 spells CASSQARGAQETQYF. In DNA form, the CDR3 reads TGTGCCAGCAGCCAAGCGCGGGGGGCCCAAGAGACCCAGTACTTC.

As for this clonotype: This may arise from a read error, as a much more abundant clone is one base away. This chain links TRBV6-2 or TRBV6-3 with TRBJ2-3, with D unresolved. The CDR3 spans 18 residues. Trimming stripped 2 bases from V and 4 bases from J, with 22 bases between. Germline V gene data show CDR1 as MNHEY and CDR2 as SVGEGT. This chain's CDR3 is CASSYIVGLGKVADTQYF. CDR3 nucleotide sequence: TGTGCCAGCAGTTACATCGTTGGGCTGGGTAAGGTGGCAGATACGCAGTATTTT.

Concerning this clonotype itself: A much larger clone differs by one base, so this may be a read error. The genes are TRBV5-4 and TRBJ1-1, with D maybe TRBD1 (6 bases). CDR1 and CDR2 (germline): SGHNT, YYREEE (reference sequence). The CDR3 covers 16 residues. The CDR3, as DNA: TGTGCCTGCAGCTTAGGCGGGGGGCGAATGAACACTGAAGCTTTCTTT. Its protein product is CACSLGGGRMNTEAFF.

This clonotype was found a few times. The V call is TRBV28, the J call TRBJ2-5; 8 bases match TRBD2. This CDR3 region has 16 residues. CDR1 MDHEN and CDR2 SYDVKM come from the germline V gene. Trimming removed 5 bases from V and 0 bases from J; junction bases left unmatched: 8. CDR3 nucleotides: TGTGCCAGCAGTCCTCGGGGTAGCGGGAACCAAGAGACCCAGTACTTC. Protein: CASSPRGSGNQETQYF. Full variable domain (missing parts from reference TRBV28 and TRBJ2-5): DVKVTQSSRYLVKRTGEKVFLECVQDMDHENMFWYRQDPGLGLRLIYFSYDVKMKEKGDIPEGYSVSREKKERFSLILESASTNQTSMYLCASSPRGSGNQETQYFGPGTRLLVL.

This clonotype has only one observation. This sequence may be a read error, since a much larger clone differs from it by one base. The chain combines TRBV6-6 with TRBJ1-5; 8 bases line up with TRBD1. The CDR3 spans 14 residues. The junction had 8 bases not matched to a gene; V was cut back by 6 bases and J by 7 bases. CDR1 is MNHNY and CDR2 is SVGAGI in the germline V gene (reference sequence). In DNA, the CDR3 is TGTGCCAGCAGGACCCGGACAGGGTTCCAGCCCCAGCATTTT. Translating it yields CASRTRTGFQPQHF.

This clonotype was observed a handful of times. The chain has TRBV6-2 or TRBV6-3 and TRBJ1-5, with D unresolved. CDR3 length: 12 amino acids. Germline V lookup: CDR1 MNHEY, CDR2 SVGEGT. Trimming took off 6 bases at V and 8 bases at J, with 11 bases between the two ends. The DNA for the CDR3 is TGTGCCAGCAGACAGAACAGTGAGCCCCAGCATTTT. As protein: CASRQNSEPQHF.

The rearrangement links TRBV25-1 to TRBJ1-2, with no clear D. Germline V gene lookup returns CDR1 MGHDK and CDR2 SYGVNS. Trimming removed 6 bases from V and 7 bases from J, with 9 bases in between. The CDR3 loop spans 11 amino acids. CDR3 amino acids: CASRDLSGYTF. The CDR3 region has the DNA TGTGCCAGCAGGGACCTTAGTGGCTACACCTTC.

This sequence joins TRBV5-1 and TRBJ2-1, with 11 bases identical to TRBD2. Germline V lookup: CDR1 SGHRS, CDR2 YFSETQ. Germline trimming cut 1 base from V and 5 bases from J; bases unmatched to any gene: 8. This CDR3 has 17 residues. CDR3 sequence reads: CASSLTLTSGINNEQFF. Written as DNA, the CDR3 is TGCGCCAGCAGCTTGACCCTGACTAGCGGGATCAACAATGAGCAGTTCTTC.

V and J are TRBV7-2 and TRBJ2-3, with unresolved D. CDR3 length equals 11 residues. V lost 7 bases, J lost 7 bases, and 9 bases lay in between. Germline loops: CDR1 SGHTA, CDR2 FQGNSA. The CDR3 spells CASTDLYTQYF. As DNA, the CDR3 is TGTGCCAGCACCGACTTATATACGCAGTATTTT.